These 20 T cell receptor beta chains were sequenced from one sample in a study of early T cells in non-severe SARS-CoV-2 infection. From the 5' RACE reads, TCRdb called clonotypes with MiXCR, one entry per CDR3 protein. The sample records some 38,000 distinct CDR3 sequences, 5.5% being singletons. The sample in question was whole blood, obtained at baseline. The receptors derive from an adult who was a healthcare worker with PCR-confirmed SARS-CoV-2 infection or an uninfected control (not recorded which).

This clonotype was seen many times. This chain connects TRBV7-2 to TRBJ2-3; 10 nucleotides agree with TRBD2. This CDR3 is built from 16 residues. Per the germline V gene, CDR1 is SGHTA and CDR2 is FQGNSA. V was clipped by 4 bases and J by 1 base; unmatched bases: 5. This CDR3 is CASSSSGGAGTDTQYF. In nucleotides, the CDR3 is TGTGCCAGCAGCTCGAGCGGGGGGGCCGGCACAGATACGCAGTATTTT.

This clonotype was found many times. The V call is TRBV29-1, the J call TRBJ2-5, with D perhaps TRBD2 (7 bases). The V end was cut by 6 bases, the J end by 4 bases, with 12 bases between. Germline CDR1 reads SQVTM; CDR2 reads ANQGSEA. This CDR3 spans 12 amino acids. CDR3 bases: TGCAGCGTGAGGAGGGGGGGAGAGACCCAGTACTTC. It yields the protein CSVRRGGETQYF.

This clonotype has ten or more counts. This sequence joins TRBV29-1 and TRBJ1-1; no reliable D call. Germline V gives CDR1 SQVTM, CDR2 ANQGSEA. Trimming took 7 bases from V and 0 from J, leaving 12 bases between them. This CDR3 comprises 13 residues. CDR3: CSATPHMNTEAFF. CDR3 coding DNA: TGCAGCGCCACGCCCCATATGAACACTGAAGCTTTCTTT.

The J gene is TRBJ1-4, the V gene TRBV18; D ambiguous. In germline, CDR1 is KGHSH, CDR2 LQKENI. V shed 8 bases and J shed 8 bases, with 18 bases lying between them. The CDR3 runs to 14 residues. The CDR3: CASGVSDEGEKLFF. The CDR3 nucleotides are TGTGCCAGCGGCGTCTCCGATGAGGGAGAAAAACTGTTTTTT.

This clonotype occurred many times. This chain uses TRBV3-1 with TRBJ1-4; maybe TRBD1 (5 bases). Trimming shortened V by 2 bases and J by 10 bases, and 17 bases separated the two germline ends. Per the germline V gene, CDR1 is LGHDT and CDR2 is YNNKEL (reference sequence). The length of the CDR3 is 15 residues. This chain's CDR3 is CASSQTRTRDRKLFF. The CDR3 DNA reads TGTGCCAGCAGCCAAACACGCACCAGGGATCGAAAACTGTTTTTT.

This clonotype was recorded at least ten times. One end of the junction does not line up with germline, which may come from a read error. The chain carries TRBV12-3 or TRBV12-4 and TRBJ2-1, with D perhaps being TRBD1 or TRBD2 (5 bases each). The CDR3 totals 18 residues. CDR3 nucleotide sequence: TGTGCCAGCAGCTTAGAGAGGGACGCCAGGGTTATCCACAATGAGCAGTTCTTC. Translating gives CASSLERDARVIHNEQFF.

The chain joins TRBV29-1 to TRBJ2-1; D gene ambiguous. Germline CDR1 reads SQVTM; CDR2 reads ANQGSEA. The CDR3 is 10 amino acids. Deletions cut 3 bases from V and 8 bases from J, with 5 bases between. The DNA for the CDR3 is TGCAGCGTTGATTCGCATGAGCAGTTCTTC. Residues: CSVDSHEQFF.

This clonotype occurred many times. CDR3 sequence (DNA): TGCGCCAGCAGACTCGTAAGAGAGCAGTTCTTC. The encoded protein is CASRLVREQFF. The rearrangement uses TRBV5-1 and TRBJ2-1, with D unresolved. V lost 5 bases and J 10 bases, leaving 10 bases between the germline ends. Germline V gene sequence: CDR1 SGHRS, CDR2 YFSETQ. The CDR3 contains 11 residues.

V is TRBV29-1 and J is TRBJ1-5; 7 bases align to TRBD1. V trimming: 6 bases; J trimming: 2 bases; junction bases outside the gene matches: 7. Germline-derived CDR1 and CDR2 are SQVTM and ANQGSEA. The CDR3 totals 14 residues. The CDR3 DNA is TGCAGCGTGATCCCTCAGGGGGGCAATCAGCCCCAGCATTTT. Translating gives CSVIPQGGNQPQHF.

This clonotype appeared a few times. The chain joins TRBV7-8 to TRBJ1-6; D unresolved. Germline CDR1 is SGHVS and CDR2 is FQNEAQ. With 8 bases removed from V and 7 bases from J, the gap between germline ends came to 12 bases. This CDR3 comprises 13 residues. In nucleotides, the CDR3 is TGTGCCAGCCGAGCCAAAGCCAATTCACCCCTCCACTTT. Encoded protein: CASRAKANSPLHF.

This clonotype has more than one count but fewer than ten. This rearrangement joins TRBV19 to TRBJ2-3; D remains ambiguous. Trimming took 2 bases from V and 5 from J, leaving 8 bases between them. The CDR3 extends over 13 amino acids. Germline V gene data show CDR1 as LNHDA and CDR2 as SQIVND (reference sequence). The CDR3 bases are TGTGCCAGTAGTATAAATTTGGGAGATACGCAGTATTTT. Translated: CASSINLGDTQYF.

This clonotype has more than one count but fewer than ten. This sequence joins TRBV5-1 and TRBJ1-1; D remains unclear. Germline-derived CDR1 and CDR2 are SGHRS and YFSETQ. Trimming removed 2 bases at V and 9 bases at J, with 20 bases between. This CDR3 is built from 15 residues. The CDR3 DNA is TGCGCCAGCAGCTTTTCGACCATGCTAGAGGAGAAAGCTTTCTTT. Translation gives CASSFSTMLEEKAFF.

This clonotype was detected many times. The chain is built from TRBV2 and TRBJ1-4, with a tentative D call TRBD1 (6 bases). This CDR3 is built from 11 residues. The germline gives CDR1 SNHLY, CDR2 FYNNEI. The V gene lost 8 bases and the J gene lost 7 bases, with 8 bases spanning the gap. The CDR3 loop is CASFRGEKLFF. CDR3 nucleotide sequence: TGTGCCAGCTTCAGGGGTGAAAAACTGTTTTTT.

This clonotype was recorded a few times. The chain carries TRBV2 and TRBJ2-7; 9 bases fit TRBD1. The CDR3 has 14 amino acids. Germline lookup yields CDR1 SNHLY and CDR2 FYNNEI. V shed 6 bases and J 3 bases; nucleotides not matched to a gene: 6. This CDR3 is CASSRDREFYEQYF. In DNA form, the CDR3 reads TGTGCCAGCAGCCGGGACAGGGAGTTCTACGAGCAGTACTTC.

This clonotype showed up many times. This sequence joins TRBV5-4 and TRBJ1-1; the D gene is possibly TRBD1 (6 bases). This CDR3 is 14 amino acids long. Germline V CDR1 and CDR2: SGHNT, YYREEE (reference sequence). V lost 5 bases to trimming and J lost 7 bases, with 18 bases between them. CDR3 protein: CASRATGTGYEAFF. The CDR3 DNA follows: TGTGCCAGCAGAGCGACAGGAACAGGCTATGAAGCTTTCTTT.

This clonotype was seen ten or more times. The chain recombines TRBV5-1 with TRBJ2-5; possibly TRBD2 for D (5 bases). Germline CDR1 reads SGHRS; CDR2 reads YFSETQ. The length of the CDR3 is 16 residues. V gave up 3 bases and J gave up 6 bases, with 21 bases separating them. CDR3 in amino acids: CASSSLPGDYLQTQYF. CDR3 nucleotides: TGCGCCAGCAGCTCTTTGCCGGGCGACTACCTCCAGACCCAGTACTTC.

This clonotype was seen at least ten times. The chain couples TRBV7-2 to TRBJ1-1, with D maybe TRBD1 (6 bases). The CDR3 contains 15 residues. Trimming took 2 bases from V and 5 from J, leaving 15 bases between them. Germline CDR1 and CDR2: SGHTA and FQGNSA. CDR3 bases: TGTGCCAGCAGCTTATTCGTACAGGGAGGGACTGAAGCTTTCTTT. As protein: CASSLFVQGGTEAFF. Using reference TRBV7-2 and TRBJ1-1 for the parts outside the CDR3, the full variable domain is GAGVSQSPSNKVTEKGKDVELRCDPISGHTALYWYRQSLGQGLEFLIYFQGNSAPDKSGLPSDRFSAERTGGSVSTLTIQRTQQEDSAVYLCASSLFVQGGTEAFFGQGTRLTVV.

By proportion, this clonotype is medium-sized. V is TRBV12-3 or TRBV12-4 and J is TRBJ1-1; D not certain. V was trimmed by 1 base and J by 2 bases, leaving 11 bases between them. The CDR3 length is 15 residues. CDR3 loop: CASSLERLKNTEAFF. In DNA form, the CDR3 reads TGTGCCAGCAGTTTAGAACGGCTCAAAAACACTGAAGCTTTCTTT.

This clonotype has ten or more counts. V is TRBV7-9 and J is TRBJ2-7; 8 bases agree with TRBD1. The J segment lost 7 bases and the V segment lost 4 bases, leaving 9 bases of the junction unmatched. The germline V gene has CDR1 SEHNR and CDR2 FQNEAQ (reference sequence). This CDR3 is built from 14 residues. The CDR3 DNA reads TGTGCCAGCAGCTCGCCTCCAGGGGGCAGGGAGCAGTACTTC. This encodes CASSSPPGGREQYF.

Many counts were recorded for this clonotype. The chain uses TRBV30 and TRBJ1-2; TRBD1 aligns across 10 bases. V gave up 3 bases and J gave up 5 bases; unmatched junction bases: 0. The V gene's germline CDR1 is GTSNPN and CDR2 SVGIG (reference sequence). The CDR3 contains 12 residues. The CDR3 is CAWRDRGYGYTF. Written as DNA, the CDR3 is TGTGCCTGGAGGGACAGGGGGTATGGCTACACCTTC.